This T cell receptor beta chain is from a study of shared clonotypes between healthy human individuals. Across the study: Per donor, CD8 memory used one plate, CD8 naive used two, CD4 memory used three and CD4 naive used three.

For each subset, genomic DNA was distributed in equal portions over several immunoSEQ plates. This table comes from immunoSEQ multiplex PCR, and its TCRdb copy is limited to in-frame clones, with some not included. The table records over 2 million clones, 80% to 95% of them present only once. Comments on this clone: The antigen is not known.

The CDR3 extends over 13 amino acids. Germline CDR1 reads MDHEN; CDR2 reads SYDVKM. Trimming shortened V by 6 bases and J by 7 bases, and 13 bases separated the two germline ends. Study-wide points: Large sequencing depth failed to make sorted-subset sequencing complete, rarefaction showed.

The chain couples TRBV28 to TRBJ2-4; possible D gene TRBD1, 5 bases. The sequence came from a man in his late teens or twenties in good health. Some clones in this sample may be carry-over from other donors' samples. Sequenced: naive CD4+ T cells from PBMCs. The sample's subset: CD45RA+ positively selected. The CDR3 region is CASSRSGPNIQYF. Here the CDR3 DNA reads TGTGCCAGCAGCCGTTCAGGGCCTAACATTCAGTACTTC.